This T cell receptor beta chain originates from a study of CXCR3-negative and CXCR3-positive naive CD8 T cells. Looking at the study overall: Each library held about 1.5 +/- 0.3 million TRB reads, about 140 million in total.

Whole-study results and caveats: TRB CDR3 hydrophobicity was greater in CXCR3-positive naive cells than in CXCR3-negative naive cells.

For this clonotype: What it recognizes is unknown.

CDR1 and CDR2 from the germline V gene are SGHDN and FVKESK. There are 13 residues in the CDR3. UMI-labeled 5' RACE yielded the TRB cDNA libraries. One entry per CDR3 protein, without DNA, is what TCRdb gives after re-calling the 5' RACE reads. The sample holds some 110,000 distinct CDR3 sequences. The sequence was obtained from a human donor in good health. Some clones in this sample may be carry-over from other donors' samples. The sequencing sample was made of naive CXCR3+ CD8+ T cells from blood. As for subset: CD45RO-CCR7+CD27+CD95- naive CD8+ T cells expressing CXCR3 (TNR3+). The rearrangement links TRBV14 to TRBJ1-2; no DNA is available, so the TRBD1 call from TCRdb remains unchecked. CDR3 residues: CASGQGTDYGYTF.